The 25 T cell receptor beta chains given below trace back to one sample, sequenced in a study of shared clonotypes between healthy human individuals. Using immunoSEQ multiplex PCR, the repertoire was profiled, and TCRdb retains in-frame clones only, with some absent. Among roughly 1,000,000 clones, 70% to 80% were seen once, and the ten largest hold roughly 0.65%. The sequencing sample was made of memory CD4+ T cells from PBMCs. Sample subset: CD45RA-negative fraction. The receptor set was obtained from a man in his late teens or twenties in good health. Some clones in this sample may be carry-over from other donors' samples.

The chain joins TRBV5-6 to TRBJ2-7; 8 bases align to TRBD1. The CDR3 sequence is 15 residues long. Germline V CDR1 and CDR2: SGHDT, YYEEEE. J gave up 3 bases and V 4 bases, and 9 bases lay outside the gene matches. The chain's CDR3 is CASSTAGQENYEQYF. CDR3 nucleotide sequence: TGTGCCAGCAGCACCGCGGGACAGGAGAACTACGAGCAGTACTTC.

This chain uses TRBV7-9 with TRBJ1-2; D gene ambiguous. The V gene's germline CDR1 is SEHNR and CDR2 FQNEAQ (reference sequence). V gave up 6 bases and J gave up 4 bases, with 21 bases separating them. This CDR3 comprises 16 residues. The CDR3 nucleotides are TGTGCCAGCAGACCTTTCGTGGCCCTCGGGCCCTATGGCTACACCTTC. It is translated as CASRPFVALGPYGYTF. Complete variable domain (other parts from reference TRBV7-9 and TRBJ1-2): DTGVSQNPRHKITKRGQNVTFRCDPISEHNRLYWYRQTLGQGPEFLTYFQNEAQLEKSRLLSDRFSAERPKGSFSTLEIQRTEQGDSAMYLCASRPFVALGPYGYTFGSGTRLTVV.

J is TRBJ2-6 and V is TRBV12-2; the table's D call of TRBD2 was not tested on the DNA. TRBV12-2 constitutes a pseudogene. This CDR3 comprises 18 residues. CDR3 residues: CASRDSGTPHSGANVLTF. The DNA for the CDR3 is TGTGCAAGTCGGGACTCCGGGACTCCCCACTCTGGGGCCAACGTCCTGACTTTC.

Of note for this clone: Other nucleotide sequences in the sample specify the same CDR3. This chain uses TRBV11-2 with TRBJ1-1, with D uncertain. V shed 2 bases and J shed 0 bases, with 10 bases lying between them. The CDR3 is 15 amino acids. Germline V gene sequence: CDR1 SGHAT, CDR2 FQNNGV. The CDR3 nucleotides are TGTGCCAGCAGCTTAAGGCAGCTAATGAACACTGAAGCTTTCTTT. Translated: CASSLRQLMNTEAFF.

The V and J genes are TRBV7-6 and TRBJ2-3; the D gene is possibly TRBD2 (5 bases). Germline lookup yields CDR1 SGHVS and CDR2 FNYEAQ. The germline V and J ends were trimmed by 4 bases and 7 bases, with 9 bases remaining between them. The CDR3 runs 12 residues. In DNA form, the CDR3 reads TGTGCCAGCAGCTACGAGGGTTATACGCAGTATTTT. Its translation is CASSYEGYTQYF.

This chain uses TRBV28 with TRBJ1-2, with a tentative D call TRBD1 (5 bases). The V end was cut by 3 bases, the J end by 4 bases, with 12 bases between. CDR3 length: 14 residues. Germline V gene data show CDR1 as MDHEN and CDR2 as SYDVKM. CDR3: CASSFGGVSYGYTF. CDR3 coding DNA: TGTGCCAGCAGTTTTGGGGGGGTGAGCTATGGCTACACCTTC.

The V gene is TRBV27, the J gene TRBJ1-1, with no clear D. V was pared by 3 bases and J by 4 bases, with 6 bases between. The CDR3 covers 12 residues. Germline V gene data show CDR1 as MNHEY and CDR2 as SMNVEV (reference sequence). The CDR3 DNA reads as TGTGCCAGCAGTTTTTCGGGCACTGAAGCTTTCTTT. Translated, it gives CASSFSGTEAFF.

This chain connects TRBV4-1 to TRBJ1-5, with D tentatively TRBD1 (5 bases). Looked up from germline, CDR1 is MGHRA and CDR2 is YSYEKL. V was cut by 1 base and J by 1 base, with 14 bases left in between. The CDR3 runs 17 residues. DNA for the CDR3: TGCGCCAGCAGCCAAGTCCCCCGGGGCGCAAGCAATCAGCCCCAGCATTTT. This sequence encodes CASSQVPRGASNQPQHF.

The chain joins TRBV5-1 to TRBJ2-5; D perhaps matches TRBD1 (5 bases). CDR3 length: 14 amino acids. Trimming cost V 4 bases and J 2 bases, with 12 bases left between them. The germline V gene encodes CDR1 SGHRS and CDR2 YFSETQ. CDR3 protein: CASSRPGIQETQYF. CDR3 bases: TGCGCCAGCAGCCGACCAGGGATACAAGAGACCCAGTACTTC. Full variable domain (missing parts from reference TRBV5-1 and TRBJ2-5): KAGVTQTPRYLIKTRGQQVTLSCSPISGHRSVSWYQQTPGQGLQFLFEYFSETQRNKGNFPGRFSGRQFSNSRSEMNVSTLELGDSALYLCASSRPGIQETQYFGPGTRLLVL.

The genes are TRBV12-5 and TRBJ1-2; 7 bases are shared with TRBD1. V gave up 5 bases and J gave up 2 bases; unmatched junction bases: 17. This CDR3 has 18 residues. Per germline, CDR1 LGHNT and CDR2 FRNRAP. The CDR3 DNA follows: TGTGCTAGTGGTCGGAAGCAGGGGGTAAGTAGGGTGAACTATGGCTACACCTTC. Protein sequence: CASGRKQGVSRVNYGYTF.

This clone was seen a handful of times. The chain links TRBV2 to TRBJ1-3; D gene ambiguous. The CDR3 is 12 amino acids. Per the germline V gene, CDR1 is SNHLY and CDR2 is FYNNEI. V lost 8 bases, J lost 0 bases, and 5 bases lay in between. Here the CDR3 DNA reads TGTGCCAGCCAAAGCTCTGGAAACACCATATATTTT. Translation: CASQSSGNTIYF.

This clone was recorded only once. This sequence joins TRBV9 and TRBJ2-2; D possibly corresponds to TRBD1 (5 bases). From germline, CDR1 is SGDLS and CDR2 YYNGEE. Trimming shortened V by 0 bases and J by 6 bases, and 12 bases separated the two germline ends. CDR3 size: 15 residues. CDR3 DNA sequence: TGTGCCAGCAGCGTAGGTCTCAGGGATCCCGGGGAGCTGTTTTTT. As protein: CASSVGLRDPGELFF.

In this sample, this clone turned up once. The chain couples TRBV27 to TRBJ1-1; no reliable D call. Germline loops: CDR1 MNHEY, CDR2 SMNVEV (reference sequence). With 4 bases removed from V and 5 bases from J, the gap between germline ends came to 20 bases. The CDR3 totals 16 residues. The CDR3 loop reads CASSSPATAVGTEAFF. CDR3 nucleotides: TGTGCCAGCAGTTCCCCTGCGACGGCGGTAGGGACTGAAGCTTTCTTT.

The rearrangement joins TRBV29-1 to TRBJ2-3; 11 bases are shared with TRBD2. CDR1 is SQVTM, CDR2 ANQGSEA, per germline. The CDR3 covers 17 residues. The junction had 12 bases not matched to a gene; V was cut back by 1 base and J by 6 bases. Here the CDR3 reads CSVEASGASGRLDTQYF. The CDR3 DNA follows: TGCAGCGTTGAAGCTTCAGGCGCTAGCGGGAGGTTGGATACGCAGTATTTT.

The rearrangement links TRBV28 to TRBJ1-1, with D maybe TRBD1 (5 bases). This CDR3 comprises 16 residues. Germline loops: CDR1 MDHEN, CDR2 SYDVKM. V lost 3 bases and J 2 bases, leaving 16 bases between the germline ends. CDR3 region: CASSFTSGRINTEAFF. Here the CDR3 DNA reads TGTGCCAGCAGTTTCACCTCGGGACGGATAAACACTGAAGCTTTCTTT.

As for this clone: The same CDR3 also results from other DNA sequences found in this sample. This chain uses TRBV6-5 with TRBJ1-2; no definite D call. Germline CDR1 and CDR2: MNHEY and SVGAGI. This CDR3 has 13 amino acids. Trimming took off 6 bases at V and 2 bases at J, with 10 bases between the two ends. The CDR3 loop is CASRPSGNYGYTF. CDR3 bases: TGTGCCAGCAGACCGTCAGGAAACTATGGCTACACCTTC.

V usage is TRBV5-1 and J usage is TRBJ2-5; tentatively, D is TRBD1 (6 bases). In germline, CDR1 is SGHRS, CDR2 YFSETQ. The germline V and J ends were trimmed by 3 bases and 2 bases, with 11 bases remaining between them. The CDR3 covers 14 residues. The CDR3 sequence is CASSYGQQQETQYF. CDR3 coding DNA: TGCGCCAGCAGCTATGGACAGCAGCAAGAGACCCAGTACTTC.

The chain carries TRBV21-1 and TRBJ1-1. TRBV21-1 is noted as a pseudogene. The CDR3 contains 16 residues. Here the CDR3 reads CASSKGVGFMNTEAFF. CDR3 coding DNA: TGTGCCAGCAGCAAAGGAGTCGGTTTCATGAACACTGAAGCTTTCTTT.

This clone has just one count. The rearrangement joins TRBV28 to TRBJ2-6, with D possibly being TRBD1 or TRBD2 (5 bases each). Trimming took 6 bases from V and 0 from J, leaving 15 bases between them. In germline, CDR1 is MDHEN, CDR2 SYDVKM. The CDR3 covers 17 residues. The CDR3 is CASSHSRGDSGANVLTF. The CDR3 bases are TGTGCCAGCAGCCACTCCCGAGGGGACTCTGGGGCCAACGTCCTGACTTTC.

Of note for this clone: This specimen includes other DNA sequences encoding the same CDR3. The chain couples TRBV5-1 to TRBJ2-3; 7 bases are shared with TRBD2. Germline CDR1 and CDR2: SGHRS and YFSETQ. The V gene end was trimmed by 0 bases and the J gene end by 0 bases; junction bases not matched to a gene: 4. CDR3 size: 16 residues. CDR3 sequence: CASSLGASGSTDTQYF. The CDR3 coding sequence is TGCGCCAGCAGCTTGGGGGCTAGCGGTAGCACAGATACGCAGTATTTT.

The J gene is TRBJ1-1, the V gene TRBV28; D gene ambiguous. The CDR3 spans 14 residues. V lost 7 bases and J 1 base, leaving 13 bases between the germline ends. Germline assignment: CDR1 MDHEN and CDR2 SYDVKM. In DNA form, the CDR3 reads TGTGCCAGCACCTCTTACTTTTCGAACACTGAAGCTTTCTTT. Protein product: CASTSYFSNTEAFF.

J is TRBJ2-3 and V is TRBV2; a weak D match, TRBD2 (6 bases). With 4 bases removed from V and 1 base from J, the gap between germline ends came to 12 bases. This CDR3 is built from 15 residues. CDR1 and CDR2 (germline): SNHLY, FYNNEI. The chain's CDR3 is CASSVRERGTDTQYF. CDR3 DNA: TGTGCCAGCAGTGTCCGGGAGAGGGGCACAGATACGCAGTATTTT.

Points on this clone: Other nucleotide sequences in the sample specify the same CDR3. The V call is TRBV6-6, the J call TRBJ2-5; D unresolved. The germline CDR1 and CDR2 sequences are MNHNY and SVGAGI (reference sequence). The V end was cut by 8 bases, the J end by 2 bases, with 12 bases between. The CDR3 has 13 amino acids. CDR3 amino acids: CASSSGQQETQYF. CDR3 bases: TGTGCCAGCTCCTCGGGCCAACAAGAGACCCAGTACTTC.

CDR3 in amino acids: CASSLVSGPFYGYTF. The CDR3 nucleotides read TGCGCCAGCAGCTTGGTGTCAGGCCCCTTCTATGGCTACACCTTC. V and J are TRBV5-1 and TRBJ1-2; D is undetermined. In germline, CDR1 is SGHRS, CDR2 YFSETQ. This CDR3 comprises 15 residues. V lost 0 bases, J lost 4 bases, and 13 bases lay in between.

A few counts support this clone. The gene calls are TRBV7-2 and TRBJ1-5; D is uncertain. The CDR3 covers 13 residues. Trimming removed 0 bases at V and 9 bases at J, with 9 bases between. From germline, CDR1 is SGHTA and CDR2 FQGNSA. The DNA for the CDR3 is TGTGCCAGCAGCTTAGCAAGCTTCGGGCCCCAGCATTTT. Its translation is CASSLASFGPQHF.